The 23 T cell receptor beta chains below come from one sample, sequenced in a study of CD8 T cells in ankylosing spondylitis. TCRdb used MiXCR to reprocess the 5' RACE reads, holding one entry per CDR3 protein. There are roughly 180,000 distinct CDR3 sequences in the sample; 13% occur only once, and approximately 15% lies in the top ten. What was sequenced was blood, either unsorted or a sorted T cell fraction (not recorded which). The receptors derive from a male donor with ankylosing spondylitis or in good health (not recorded which).

This clonotype has a handful of counts. The chain uses TRBV7-9 and TRBJ2-7, with D possibly being TRBD2 (6 bases). The CDR3 is made up of 16 amino acids. CDR1 and CDR2 from the germline V gene are SEHNR and FQNEAQ (reference sequence). The V end was cut by 5 bases, the J end by 2 bases, with 19 bases between. The CDR3 nucleotides are TGTGCCAGCAGCCGAGAGGAGGGGCGAAAAGCCTACGAGCAGTACTTC. Its protein is CASSREEGRKAYEQYF.

The chain employs TRBV6-4 and TRBJ2-1; 10 nucleotides agree with TRBD2. This CDR3 is 18 amino acids long. Germline V gene lookup returns CDR1 MRHNA and CDR2 SNTAGT. J gave up 3 bases and V 0 bases, and 8 bases lay outside the gene matches. CDR3 loop: CASSDSSSGRIYYNEQFF. In DNA form, the CDR3 reads TGTGCCAGCAGTGACTCCTCTAGCGGGAGAATTTACTACAATGAGCAGTTCTTC.

The chain recombines TRBV14 with TRBJ1-1, with 8 bases lining up with TRBD1. Trimming at V came to 0 bases and at J to 0 bases, leaving 6 bases not matched to a gene. The CDR3 length is 17 residues. In germline, CDR1 is SGHDN, CDR2 FVKESK. CDR3 sequence reads: CASSQEIRGPVNTEAFF. CDR3 coding DNA: TGTGCCAGCAGCCAAGAGATCAGGGGGCCCGTGAACACTGAAGCTTTCTTT. Looking up the rest from reference TRBV14 and TRBJ1-1 gives the full variable domain: EAGVTQFPSHSVIEKGQTVTLRCDPISGHDNLYWYRRVMGKEIKFLLHFVKESKQDESGMPNNRFLAERTGGTYSTLKVQPAELEDSGVYFCASSQEIRGPVNTEAFFGQGTRLTVV.

The V call is TRBV20-1, the J call TRBJ2-5; TRBD1 aligns across 7 bases. With V trimmed by 0 bases and J by 9 bases, 7 bases remained unmatched. Germline assignment: CDR1 DFQATT and CDR2 SNEGSKA (reference sequence). The CDR3 runs 13 residues. The DNA for the CDR3 is TGCAGTGCTAGAGACAGACAGGGAAGGGCCCAGTACTTC. Protein: CSARDRQGRAQYF.

This clonotype was detected a few times. The V and J genes are TRBV7-9 and TRBJ2-2; D may be TRBD1 (5 bases). The CDR3 spans 12 residues. Germline assignment: CDR1 SEHNR and CDR2 FQNEAQ (reference sequence). V lost 5 bases to trimming and J lost 7 bases, with 8 bases between them. As DNA, the CDR3 is TGTGCCAGCAGCCCAGGGAACGGGGAGCTGTTTTTT. Translated: CASSPGNGELFF.

This clonotype was recorded many times. The CDR3 DNA follows: TGCAGCGGCGGGACTAGCCCCGGGGAGCTGTTTTTT. This encodes CSGGTSPGELFF. The chain has TRBV29-1 and TRBJ2-2; 9 nucleotides agree with TRBD2. J lost 6 bases, V lost 7 bases, and 3 bases had no gene match. The CDR3 contains 12 residues. The germline V gene has CDR1 SQVTM and CDR2 ANQGSEA.

Written as DNA, the CDR3 is TGTGCCAGCAGCCAAGACCGACTAGCGGGGGGGCCAACCTACGAGCAGTACTTC. Protein sequence: CASSQDRLAGGPTYEQYF. V gene TRBV14 combines with J gene TRBJ2-7; TRBD2 matches at 14 bases. The CDR3 totals 18 residues. The ends lost 0 bases at V and 2 bases at J; junction bases unmatched: 6. Germline lookup yields CDR1 SGHDN and CDR2 FVKESK.

The V call is TRBV5-6, the J call TRBJ1-1; 8 bases agree with TRBD1. With 7 bases clipped from V and 0 bases from J, the junction kept 2 bases outside the gene matches. The germline V gene has CDR1 SGHDT and CDR2 YYEEEE. CDR3 length equals 13 residues. This CDR3 is CASGTGLNTEAFF. The CDR3 region has the DNA TGTGCCAGCGGGACAGGCTTGAACACTGAAGCTTTCTTT. The whole variable domain, filled in from reference TRBV5-6 and TRBJ1-1, reads DAGVTQSPTHLIKTRGQQVTLRCSPKSGHDTVSWYQQALGQGPQFIFQYYEEEERQRGNFPDRFSGHQFPNYSSELNVNALLLGDSALYLCASGTGLNTEAFFGQGTRLTVV.

The genes are TRBV7-6 and TRBJ1-1; unclear D gene. V was trimmed by 2 bases and J by 2 bases, leaving 15 bases between them. Germline CDR1 reads SGHVS; CDR2 reads FNYEAQ. The CDR3 extends over 16 amino acids. The DNA of the CDR3 is TGTGCCAGCAGCTTATTCCCCCGGGCAGACAACACTGAAGCTTTCTTT. Protein product: CASSLFPRADNTEAFF.

Comment on this clonotype: This may be a read error, as it is one base from a much larger clone. This chain uses TRBV6-1 with TRBJ2-2; D is unclear. V gave up 6 bases and J gave up 2 bases, with 7 bases separating them. The CDR3 totals 13 residues. Germline CDR1 reads MNHNS; CDR2 reads SASEGT. The CDR3 region has the DNA TGTGCCAGCAGCCTGCACAACACCGGGGAGCTGTTTTTT. Its protein is CASSLHNTGELFF.

The chain uses TRBV20-1 and TRBJ2-4; D is possibly TRBD1 (5 bases). CDR3 length: 14 amino acids. V was pared by 4 bases and J by 5 bases, with 15 bases between. Germline CDR1 DFQATT, CDR2 SNEGSKA (reference sequence). CDR3: CSAITDRGENIQYF. The CDR3 DNA sequence: TGCAGTGCTATAACAGACAGAGGAGAAAACATTCAGTACTTC.

The chain has TRBV6-5 and TRBJ2-2, with a tentative D call TRBD2 (6 bases). The germline V and J ends were trimmed by 0 bases and 4 bases, with 12 bases remaining between them. The CDR3 spans 16 residues. Germline CDR1 and CDR2: MNHEY and SVGAGI. CDR3 nucleotide sequence: TGTGCCAGCAGTTACTCGCTGCGGGGCCCCACCGGGGAGCTGTTTTTT. It specifies CASSYSLRGPTGELFF.

The chain links TRBV27 to TRBJ1-2; 7 nucleotides align to TRBD1. Germline CDR1 MNHEY, CDR2 SMNVEV (reference sequence). The CDR3 has 14 amino acids. The J segment lost 4 bases and the V segment lost 3 bases, leaving 5 bases of the junction unmatched. The CDR3 loop is CASSLGPGGYGYTF. Here the CDR3 DNA reads TGTGCCAGCAGTTTGGGTCCAGGGGGCTATGGCTACACCTTC.

This clonotype was counted a single time. The chain couples TRBV7-6 to TRBJ2-7, with unresolved D. Germline CDR1 reads SGHVS; CDR2 reads FNYEAQ. V dropped 6 bases and J dropped 4 bases, with 10 bases sitting between them. The CDR3 has 12 amino acids. The DNA for the CDR3 is TGTGCCAGCAGTCATACAGAGTACGAGCAGTACTTC. This gives the protein CASSHTEYEQYF.

The sample holds a few counts of this clonotype. The chain is built from TRBV7-2 and TRBJ1-4; TRBD1 might be the D (5 bases). Germline V gives CDR1 SGHTA, CDR2 FQGNSA. The V gene lost 2 bases and the J gene lost 8 bases, with 9 bases spanning the gap. This CDR3 spans 13 amino acids. Here the CDR3 DNA reads TGTGCCAGCAGCTTACAGGGTAACGAAAAACTGTTTTTT. Protein product: CASSLQGNEKLFF.

This clonotype was recorded a few times. The chain is built from TRBV7-2 and TRBJ2-3; 8 bases match TRBD2. J lost 0 bases, V lost 5 bases, and 7 bases had no gene match. The CDR3 has 16 amino acids. Germline CDR1 and CDR2: SGHTA and FQGNSA. The CDR3 sequence: CASSPLGLGSTDTQYF. CDR3 sequence (DNA): TGTGCCAGCAGCCCCCTGGGACTAGGGAGCACAGATACGCAGTATTTT.

V is TRBV6-1 and J is TRBJ2-7; 8 nucleotides agree with TRBD1. The CDR3 covers 14 residues. Losses at the gene ends were 5 bases for V and 6 bases for J; bases not matched to a gene: 9. Germline V gives CDR1 MNHNS, CDR2 SASEGT. CDR3 region: CASSPGQGYGEQYF. The CDR3 DNA reads as TGTGCCAGCAGTCCAGGACAGGGTTATGGCGAGCAGTACTTC.

Ten or more counts support this clonotype. V usage is TRBV11-2 and J usage is TRBJ2-3, with TRBD2 identical over 11 bases. Looked up from germline, CDR1 is SGHAT and CDR2 is FQNNGV. J gave up 3 bases and V 6 bases, and 5 bases lay outside the gene matches. The CDR3 spans 15 residues. CDR3 sequence: CASSTGLAATDTQYF. The DNA for the CDR3 is TGTGCCAGCAGTACGGGACTAGCGGCTACAGATACGCAGTATTTT.

The chain carries TRBV4-1 and TRBJ2-2; 7 positions agree with TRBD1. Germline CDR1 reads MGHRA; CDR2 reads YSYEKL. V lost 0 bases to trimming and J lost 9 bases; unmatched junction nucleotides: 10. The CDR3 runs 16 residues. The CDR3 loop is CASSQEGQDNQWELFF. The DNA of the CDR3 is TGCGCCAGCAGCCAAGAAGGACAGGACAACCAATGGGAGCTGTTTTTT.

The V call is TRBV11-1, the J call TRBJ2-7; 9 nucleotides line up with TRBD1. Germline V gives CDR1 SGHAT, CDR2 FQDESV (reference sequence). The CDR3 covers 18 residues. The V gene end was trimmed by 0 bases and the J gene end by 0 bases; junction bases not matched to a gene: 9. CDR3 in amino acids: CASSLAPPGTGSSYEQYF. In DNA form, the CDR3 reads TGTGCCAGCAGCTTAGCCCCACCCGGGACAGGGAGCTCCTACGAGCAGTACTTC.

The rearrangement joins TRBV25-1 to TRBJ2-1; D gene unclear. This CDR3 has 13 residues. Germline CDR1 is MGHDK and CDR2 is SYGVNS. Trimming shortened V by 0 bases and J by 7 bases, and 7 bases separated the two germline ends. CDR3 in amino acids: CASSEYNWNEQFF. CDR3 DNA sequence: TGTGCCAGCAGTGAATATAATTGGAATGAGCAGTTCTTC.

The CDR3 DNA reads TGTGCTAGTGGCCCTACCACTAGCGTTTACGAGCAGTACTTC. This codes for CASGPTTSVYEQYF. V and J are TRBV12-5 and TRBJ2-7; 7 bases agree with TRBD2. From germline, CDR1 is LGHNT and CDR2 FRNRAP. The CDR3 loop spans 14 amino acids. Trimming removed 6 bases from V and 4 bases from J; junction bases left unmatched: 9. The variable domain in full, completed from reference TRBV12-5 and TRBJ2-7, reads DARVTQTPRHKVTEMGQEVTMRCQPILGHNTVFWYRQTMMQGLELLAYFRNRAPLDDSGMPKDRFSAEMPDATLATLKIQPSEPRDSAVYFCASGPTTSVYEQYFGPGTRLTVT.

This chain uses TRBV4-1 with TRBJ2-1; TRBD2 matches 11 bases. Unmatched junction bases numbered 4, after V lost 3 bases and J lost 3 bases. The CDR3 is made up of 16 amino acids. Germline V lookup: CDR1 MGHRA, CDR2 YSYEKL. Written as DNA, the CDR3 is TGCGCCAGCAGCCAGGACACTAGCGGGGGCTACAATGAGCAGTTCTTC. Translating it yields CASSQDTSGGYNEQFF.